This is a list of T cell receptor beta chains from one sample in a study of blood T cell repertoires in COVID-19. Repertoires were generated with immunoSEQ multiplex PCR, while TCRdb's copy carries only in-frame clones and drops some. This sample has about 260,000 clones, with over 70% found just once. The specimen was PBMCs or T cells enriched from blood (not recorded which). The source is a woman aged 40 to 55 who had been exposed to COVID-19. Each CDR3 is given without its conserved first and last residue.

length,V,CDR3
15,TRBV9,ASSAQGSVSMNTEAF
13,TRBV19,ASSIRTGNNSPLH
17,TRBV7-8,ASSSKNRDRVRERDTIY
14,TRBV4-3,ASSQARGQGNEKLF
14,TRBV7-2,ASSPGGIAGDYEQY
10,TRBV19,ASSWGQDTQY
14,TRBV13,ASSLGGDRALDEQF
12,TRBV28,ASSSPTSNQPQH
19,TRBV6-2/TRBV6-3,ASSRPSGGLAGWSSYNEQF
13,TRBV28,ASRKLMTGYNEQF
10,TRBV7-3,ASSLTAVPQH
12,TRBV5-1,ASSLAGMNTEAF
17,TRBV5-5,ASSSGPGLAGVNSYEQY
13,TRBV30,AWRIGTGSLQPQH
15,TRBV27,ASSLLGEDSAKNIQY
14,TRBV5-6,ASSLRSGARLETQY
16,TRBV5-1,ASSPAPITGRSGNTIY
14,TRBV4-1,ASSQPRQGAPGPQH
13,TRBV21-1,ASSPKDRGGATQY
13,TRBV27,ASSLRGLTGNTIY